The 16 T cell receptor beta chains presented below share a single source sample, sequenced in a study of patients and donors after allogeneic stem cell transplantation. TCRdb processed the RT-PCR reads anew with MiXCR; each CDR3 protein has one entry. The data contain around 160,000 distinct CDR3 sequences, about 32% of them seen just once; the ten biggest clones take up 3.2%. Sample: blood, either unsorted or a sorted T cell fraction (not recorded which). All receptors derive from a human donor who was either an allogeneic HSCT recipient or a stem cell or donor lymphocyte infusion donor (not recorded which). It is not recorded whose cells these are; they may come from a transplant donor.

The chain links TRBV5-1 to TRBJ2-3; TRBD1 matches 7 bases. V lost 1 base to trimming and J lost 2 bases; unmatched junction nucleotides: 4. The CDR3 totals 15 residues. The V gene's germline CDR1 is SGHRS and CDR2 YFSETQ. CDR3: CASSLWDRLTDTQYF. CDR3 in DNA: TGCGCCAGCAGCTTGTGGGACAGACTCACAGATACGCAGTATTTT.

The chain carries TRBV7-9 and TRBJ2-7; maybe TRBD2 (6 bases). Deletions cut 5 bases from V and 5 bases from J, with 16 bases between. The CDR3 extends over 14 amino acids. Germline V gene lookup returns CDR1 SEHNR and CDR2 FQNEAQ (reference sequence). The CDR3 sequence: CASSPQLAPHEQYF. The CDR3 DNA follows: TGTGCCAGCAGCCCCCAACTAGCTCCCCACGAGCAGTACTTC.

V gene TRBV6-5 combines with J gene TRBJ2-6, with TRBD1 matching over 7 bases. V lost 4 bases to trimming and J lost 2 bases; unmatched junction nucleotides: 11. Germline V lookup: CDR1 MNHEY, CDR2 SVGAGI. The CDR3 loop spans 18 amino acids. CDR3 nucleotide sequence: TGTGCCAGCAGTTCATTCGGACAGGACGAGGCTGGGGCCAACGTCCTGACTTTC. Translated: CASSSFGQDEAGANVLTF.

In this sample, this clonotype turned up a few times. The V call is TRBV28, the J call TRBJ1-5, with D possibly TRBD1 on 5 matching bases. From germline, CDR1 is MDHEN and CDR2 SYDVKM. The CDR3 spans 16 residues. The V end was cut by 4 bases, the J end by 4 bases, with 17 bases between. DNA for the CDR3: TGTGCCAGCAGTTCCCCCGGCGGGGGGAAAAATCAGCCCCAGCATTTT. It specifies CASSSPGGGKNQPQHF.

The CDR3 loop is CASSQVSTGELFF. CDR3 coding DNA: TGCGCCAGCAGCCAAGTTTCCACCGGGGAGCTGTTTTTT. This sequence joins TRBV4-3 and TRBJ2-2, with D unresolved. The CDR3 sequence is 13 residues long. The germline gives CDR1 LGHNA, CDR2 YSLEER. Trimming removed 1 base from V and 4 bases from J, with 4 bases in between.

This clonotype was seen at least ten times. This sequence joins TRBV25-1 and TRBJ1-1; the D gene is possibly TRBD1 (5 bases). Germline V CDR1 and CDR2: MGHDK, SYGVNS. The length of the CDR3 is 16 residues. V gave up 1 base and J gave up 3 bases, with 15 bases separating them. The CDR3 sequence is CASSEWAGRGDTEAFF. CDR3 bases: TGTGCCAGCAGTGAATGGGCGGGCAGAGGGGACACTGAAGCTTTCTTT. Complete variable domain (other parts from reference TRBV25-1 and TRBJ1-1): EADIYQTPRYLVIGTGKKITLECSQTMGHDKMYWYQQDPGMELHLIHYSYGVNSTEKGDLSSESTVSRIRTEHFPLTLESARPSHTSQYLCASSEWAGRGDTEAFFGQGTRLTVV.

This clonotype was seen only a few times. The chain carries TRBV7-2 and TRBJ1-1; unclear D gene. CDR3 length equals 13 residues. V dropped 6 bases and J dropped 4 bases, with 12 bases sitting between them. Germline V gene data show CDR1 as SGHTA and CDR2 as FQGNSA. CDR3 loop: CASRVSRGTEAFF. CDR3 nucleotide sequence: TGTGCCAGCAGAGTCTCACGGGGCACTGAAGCTTTCTTT.

The chain combines TRBV27 with TRBJ2-1; the match to TRBD2 covers 10 bases. CDR3 size: 16 residues. J lost 0 bases, V lost 5 bases, and 4 bases had no gene match. Germline V gives CDR1 MNHEY, CDR2 SMNVEV (reference sequence). Written as DNA, the CDR3 is TGTGCCAGCAGTCCCGCTAGCGGGAGCTCCTACAATGAGCAGTTCTTC. Translating gives CASSPASGSSYNEQFF.

The table lists this clonotype with a few counts. V gene TRBV7-9 combines with J gene TRBJ1-2; 7 bases match TRBD1. The trim removed 6 bases at V and 5 bases at J, leaving 9 bases unmatched. Germline-derived CDR1 and CDR2 are SEHNR and FQNEAQ (reference sequence). CDR3 length equals 14 residues. The CDR3 loop is CASRQILQGYGYTF. CDR3 bases: TGTGCCAGCAGACAAATCTTACAGGGGTATGGCTACACCTTC.

The chain couples TRBV6-2 or TRBV6-3 to TRBJ2-1; 7 nucleotides align to TRBD2. V dropped 2 bases and J dropped 9; count of bases not matched to a gene: 7. The CDR3 is 14 amino acids. Per the germline V gene, CDR1 is MNHEY and CDR2 is SVGEGT. The DNA of the CDR3 is TGTGCCAGCAGTTACGACGGAGGCGGGGGTGAGCAGTTCTTC. Translating gives CASSYDGGGGEQFF.

This clonotype was recorded at least ten times. This sequence joins TRBV7-2 and TRBJ1-3; D unclear. CDR1 is SGHTA and CDR2 is FQGNSA in the germline V gene. This CDR3 contains 15 residues. Trimming left V 1 base short and J 4 bases short, with 11 bases between. CDR3 DNA sequence: TGTGCCAGCAGCTTAGTGAGGGCTACGGGAAACACCATATATTTT. Translating gives CASSLVRATGNTIYF.

There are a few counts of this clonotype. The V call is TRBV7-9, the J call TRBJ1-5; D possibly corresponds to TRBD1 (5 bases). V was cut by 3 bases and J by 3 bases, with 9 bases left in between. This CDR3 region has 14 residues. Per the germline V gene, CDR1 is SEHNR and CDR2 is FQNEAQ (reference sequence). The CDR3 loop is CASSFGADNQPQHF. In DNA, the CDR3 is TGTGCCAGCAGCTTTGGGGCGGACAATCAGCCCCAGCATTTT.

The gene calls are TRBV27 and TRBJ2-3; TRBD2 matches at 8 bases. Germline V gives CDR1 MNHEY, CDR2 SMNVEV (reference sequence). The CDR3 runs to 13 residues. The junction had 9 bases not matched to a gene; V was cut back by 5 bases and J by 11 bases. CDR3 nucleotides: TGTGCCAGCAGTCCGACTAGCGATCCAAAGCAGTATTTT. It translates to CASSPTSDPKQYF.

This clonotype was found a few times. This chain links TRBV6-5 with TRBJ2-5, with D maybe TRBD1 (6 bases). Germline CDR1 is MNHEY and CDR2 is SVGAGI. The CDR3 sequence is 16 residues long. With 2 bases removed from V and 3 bases from J, the gap between germline ends came to 16 bases. Here the CDR3 reads CASSYQGSGGKETQYF. In nucleotides, the CDR3 is TGTGCCAGCAGTTACCAGGGGAGTGGGGGAAAAGAGACCCAGTACTTC.

This clonotype was detected a few times. The chain is built from TRBV7-6 and TRBJ2-7; possibly TRBD1 for D (6 bases). Germline V gene lookup returns CDR1 SGHVS and CDR2 FNYEAQ. V was clipped by 2 bases and J by 0 bases, with 11 bases between them. CDR3 length: 15 residues. CDR3 coding DNA: TGTGCCAGCAGCTTAATGGGGGCGCCCTCCTACGAGCAGTACTTC. This sequence encodes CASSLMGAPSYEQYF.

The chain uses TRBV7-8 and TRBJ1-5; perhaps TRBD1 as D (5 bases). Germline CDR1 SGHVS, CDR2 FQNEAQ. The ends were cut back, 2 bases at V and 1 base at J, with 24 bases in the middle. This CDR3 contains 20 residues. CDR3 sequence: CASSLKLWERWGVSNQPQHF. The CDR3 region has the DNA TGTGCCAGCAGCTTAAAGCTTTGGGAGAGATGGGGGGTGAGCAATCAGCCCCAGCATTTT.